What follows are 28 T cell receptor beta chains derived from one specimen sequenced in a study of blood T cell repertoires in COVID-19. Libraries were prepared by immunoSEQ multiplex PCR; TCRdb keeps only in-frame clonotypes and omits some of them. The table includes about 100,000 clones, about 80% detected once. Sequencing used peripheral blood. The receptor source for this set is a woman in her sixties or seventies with acute or convalescent COVID-19.

J is TRBJ1-2 and V is TRBV27, with D possibly TRBD1 on 6 matching bases. Between the trimmed V and J ends, which lost 3 bases and 8 bases, there was a span of 16 bases. The length of the CDR3 is 14 residues. Germline V CDR1 and CDR2: MNHEY, SMNVEV (reference sequence). CDR3 sequence reads: CASSLGGTLGGYTF. The CDR3 DNA is TGTGCCAGCAGTTTGGGGGGGACACTAGGAGGCTACACCTTC.

The chain is built from TRBV7-2 and TRBJ2-1; 9 nucleotides agree with TRBD2. The germline CDR1 and CDR2 sequences are SGHTA and FQGNSA. There are 14 residues in the CDR3. V trimming: 6 bases; J trimming: 0 bases; junction bases outside the gene matches: 0. DNA of the CDR3: TGTGCCAGCAGGACTAGCGGCTCCTACAATGAGCAGTTCTTC. Its protein product is CASRTSGSYNEQFF.

The chain has TRBV7-9 and TRBJ1-2, with 9 bases identical to TRBD1. The junction had 7 bases not matched to a gene; V was cut back by 8 bases and J by 3 bases. CDR1 is SEHNR and CDR2 is FQNEAQ in the germline V gene (reference sequence). There are 14 residues in the CDR3. CDR3 in amino acids: CASLPGQGDYGYTF. The DNA for the CDR3 is TGTGCCAGCCTTCCGGGACAGGGTGACTATGGCTACACCTTC.

To note about this clone: Compared with germline, one end of the junction differs, possibly owing to a read error. The J gene is TRBJ1-4, the V gene TRBV18; possibly TRBD1 for D (5 bases). Germline V lookup: CDR1 KGHSH, CDR2 LQKENI. This CDR3 contains 15 residues. CDR3 bases: TGTGCCAGCTCCCCACCCGCCGGGGGTAATGAAAAACTGTTTTTT. Translated, it gives CASSPPAGGNEKLFF.

The chain is built from TRBV7-9 and TRBJ1-1; D gene unclear. V shed 4 bases and J shed 4 bases, with 7 bases lying between them. This CDR3 region has 12 residues. Germline V gene data show CDR1 as SEHNR and CDR2 as FQNEAQ (reference sequence). As DNA, the CDR3 is TGTGCCAGCAGCTCGCCCGGCACTGAAGCTTTCTTT. Protein product: CASSSPGTEAFF.

The CDR3 coding sequence is TGTGCCAGCTCATCAACAGGGGTCGGCGGCTATGGCTACACCTTC. Its protein is CASSSTGVGGYGYTF. This chain uses TRBV18 with TRBJ1-2; TRBD1 matches at 7 bases. The CDR3 extends over 15 amino acids. With V trimmed by 5 bases and J by 4 bases, 10 bases remained unmatched. Germline loops: CDR1 KGHSH, CDR2 LQKENI.

The chain is built from TRBV5-1 and TRBJ1-1; the match to TRBD1 covers 12 bases. This CDR3 has 17 residues. Germline V gives CDR1 SGHRS, CDR2 YFSETQ. Trimming removed 0 bases from V and 4 bases from J; junction bases left unmatched: 7. The CDR3 reads CASSLAGGTGGLTEAFF. CDR3 bases: TGCGCCAGCAGCTTGGCCGGTGGGACAGGGGGCCTCACTGAAGCTTTCTTT.

This rearrangement joins TRBV7-3 to TRBJ1-1; no definite D call. The CDR3 totals 12 residues. V gave up 3 bases and J gave up 1 base, with 3 bases separating them. Germline values: CDR1 SGHTA, CDR2 FQGTGA. CDR3 sequence (DNA): TGTGCCAGCAGCTTCGGGAACACTGAAGCTTTCTTT. As protein: CASSFGNTEAFF.

The CDR3 spells CASSEAWGGTEGYTF. DNA of the CDR3: TGTGCCAGCAGTGAGGCGTGGGGGGGGACGGAAGGCTACACCTTC. The genes are TRBV6-4 and TRBJ1-2; D may be TRBD1 (5 bases). Trimming took 3 bases from V and 8 from J, leaving 19 bases between them. Germline V lookup: CDR1 MRHNA, CDR2 SNTAGT. The CDR3 is 15 amino acids.

V is TRBV5-1 and J is TRBJ1-2, with 8 positions matching TRBD1. With 7 bases clipped from V and 7 bases from J, the junction kept 12 bases outside the gene matches. The germline V gene encodes CDR1 SGHRS and CDR2 YFSETQ. This CDR3 spans 14 amino acids. The CDR3 is CASGPNDRGFGYTF. As DNA, the CDR3 is TGCGCCAGCGGACCCAACGACAGGGGCTTTGGCTACACCTTC.

This rearrangement joins TRBV2 to TRBJ1-4, with D perhaps TRBD1 (5 bases). Germline CDR1 and CDR2: SNHLY and FYNNEI. This CDR3 spans 13 amino acids. V lost 9 bases to trimming and J lost 4 bases, with 12 bases between them. This CDR3 is CASVLQGNEKLFF. The CDR3 nucleotides read TGTGCCAGTGTTCTCCAGGGTAATGAAAAACTGTTTTTT.

CDR3 bases: TGTGCCAGCAGCCTCGGACTAGCGGGGGTAAACTCCTACGAGCAGTACTTC. Translated: CASSLGLAGVNSYEQYF. The chain carries TRBV3-1 (or the pseudogene TRBV3-2) and TRBJ2-7, with 13 bases identical to TRBD2. CDR1 is LGHDT and CDR2 is YNNKEL in the germline V gene (reference sequence). The CDR3 loop spans 17 amino acids. J lost 0 bases, V lost 4 bases, and 6 bases had no gene match.

The chain carries TRBV3-1 (or the pseudogene TRBV3-2) and TRBJ2-3; 9 bases map to TRBD2. The trim removed 2 bases at V and 0 bases at J, leaving 15 bases unmatched. From germline, CDR1 is LGHDT and CDR2 YNNKEL (reference sequence). The CDR3 is 20 amino acids. The CDR3 nucleotides are TGTGCCAGCAGCCAAAACCCCACCCACAGACTAGCGGCTAGCACAGATACGCAGTATTTT. Protein: CASSQNPTHRLAASTDTQYF.

V gene TRBV20-1 combines with J gene TRBJ1-4; D is perhaps TRBD1 (6 bases). The CDR3 consists of 11 residues. V lost 5 bases, J lost 9 bases, and 10 bases lay in between. The germline V gene has CDR1 DFQATT and CDR2 SNEGSKA (reference sequence). The CDR3 loop reads CSADRIQKLFF. CDR3 nucleotide sequence: TGCAGTGCTGACAGGATTCAAAAACTGTTTTTT.

About this clone: Other DNA sequences in the sample encode the same CDR3. The chain employs TRBV20-1 and TRBJ2-3; D is undetermined. CDR3 length: 11 residues. With 2 bases removed from V and 4 bases from J, the gap between germline ends came to 4 bases. Germline V gene lookup returns CDR1 DFQATT and CDR2 SNEGSKA (reference sequence). CDR3 bases: TGCAGTGCTAGATTAGCAGATACGCAGTATTTT. Residues: CSARLADTQYF.

V is TRBV28 and J is TRBJ1-5; the match to TRBD1 covers 9 bases. The CDR3 totals 14 residues. Trimming took 6 bases from V and 4 from J; bases not matched to a gene: 4. Germline V gene data show CDR1 as MDHEN and CDR2 as SYDVKM. In nucleotides, the CDR3 is TGTGCCAGCAGCTGGGACAGGGTAAATCAGCCCCAGCATTTT. Its protein product is CASSWDRVNQPQHF.

The chain joins TRBV15 to TRBJ1-5; D uncertain. V was cut by 0 bases and J by 1 base, with 7 bases left in between. Looked up from germline, CDR1 is LNHNV and CDR2 is YYDKDF (reference sequence). CDR3 length equals 15 residues. CDR3 DNA sequence: TGTGCCACCAGCAGAGATGGTGGCAGCAATCAGCCCCAGCATTTT. Its translation is CATSRDGGSNQPQHF.

This chain joins TRBV6-4 and TRBJ2-5; 8 bases match TRBD1. The CDR3 loop spans 14 amino acids. The V gene's germline CDR1 is MRHNA and CDR2 SNTAGT. V shed 5 bases, J shed 1 base, and the junction held 3 bases outside the gene matches. The CDR3 reads CASSTDRAQETQYF. The CDR3 nucleotides read TGTGCCAGCAGTACGGACAGGGCCCAAGAGACCCAGTACTTC.

The chain employs TRBV18 and TRBJ1-3; 9 bases match TRBD1. The CDR3 runs to 16 residues. V gave up 6 bases and J gave up 1 base; unmatched junction bases: 7. Germline CDR1 is KGHSH and CDR2 is LQKENI. The CDR3: CASSPGQGLSGNTIYF. CDR3 in DNA: TGTGCCAGCTCTCCCGGACAGGGGTTATCTGGAAACACCATATATTTT.

V and J are TRBV5-1 and TRBJ2-1, with TRBD2 identical over 9 bases. There are 17 residues in the CDR3. V gave up 3 bases and J gave up 7 bases; unmatched junction bases: 14. The germline V gene encodes CDR1 SGHRS and CDR2 YFSETQ. The CDR3 sequence: CASSSLNSGGFGNEQFF. The CDR3 DNA follows: TGCGCCAGCAGCTCGCTTAATAGCGGGGGCTTCGGGAATGAGCAGTTCTTC.

This clone has only a few counts. This chain joins TRBV11-3 and TRBJ2-5, with D perhaps matching TRBD2 (7 bases). Germline V gives CDR1 SGHNT, CDR2 YENEEA. V lost 4 bases, J lost 1 base, and 16 bases lay in between. The CDR3 totals 16 residues. CDR3 sequence: CASSSGRAGAQETQYF. The CDR3 bases are TGTGCCAGCAGCTCAGGGAGGGCGGGGGCCCAAGAGACCCAGTACTTC.

This chain links TRBV14 with TRBJ2-3; no clear D. This CDR3 has 16 residues. Germline CDR1 SGHDN, CDR2 FVKESK. Trimming removed 0 bases from V and 0 bases from J, with 10 bases in between. The CDR3 region is CASSQDLATSTDTQYF. The CDR3 bases are TGTGCCAGCAGCCAAGATCTTGCGACTAGCACAGATACGCAGTATTTT.

The chain combines TRBV5-1 with TRBJ1-4, with 10 bases lining up with TRBD1. This CDR3 region has 15 residues. With V trimmed by 5 bases and J by 6 bases, 7 bases remained unmatched. In germline, CDR1 is SGHRS, CDR2 YFSETQ. The CDR3 reads CASRGTGAQDEKLFF. As DNA, the CDR3 is TGCGCCAGCAGAGGGACAGGGGCGCAGGATGAAAAACTGTTTTTT.

The chain links TRBV6-5 to TRBJ1-3; possible D gene TRBD1, 6 bases. CDR1 and CDR2 (germline): MNHEY, SVGAGI. Trimming left V 6 bases short and J 4 bases short, with 16 bases between. The length of the CDR3 is 15 residues. The CDR3 protein is CASSDQGGVGNTIYF. In DNA, the CDR3 is TGTGCCAGCAGCGACCAAGGGGGGGTCGGAAACACCATATATTTT.

This chain joins TRBV5-4 and TRBJ2-7; D remains unclear. CDR1 is SGHNT, CDR2 YYREEE, per germline (reference sequence). The CDR3 sequence is 14 residues long. V was clipped by 1 base and J by 6 bases, with 14 bases between them. For the CDR3, the DNA is TGTGCCAGCAGCTTGCGCCCTAATTTTGGCGAGCAGTACTTC. Translated, it gives CASSLRPNFGEQYF. The entire variable domain, with the rest obtained from reference TRBV5-4 and TRBJ2-7, is as follows: ETGVTQSPTHLIKTRGQQVTLRCSSQSGHNTVSWYQQALGQGPQFIFQYYREEENGRGNFPPRFSGLQFPNYSSELNVNALELDDSALYLCASSLRPNFGEQYFGPGTRLTVT.

In its sample, this clone was seen a few times. The chain carries TRBV5-5 and TRBJ2-5; TRBD2 matches 9 bases. The germline V gene has CDR1 SGHKS and CDR2 YYEKEE (reference sequence). This CDR3 comprises 15 residues. Trimming removed 2 bases from V and 2 bases from J; junction bases left unmatched: 4. CDR3 protein: CASSFSGGPQETQYF. The CDR3 coding sequence is TGTGCCAGCAGCTTCAGCGGGGGGCCACAAGAGACCCAGTACTTC.

The chain uses TRBV19 and TRBJ2-2; 8 bases are a match to TRBD1. Germline V gene lookup returns CDR1 LNHDA and CDR2 SQIVND (reference sequence). Trimming at V came to 5 bases and at J to 0 bases, leaving 5 bases not matched to a gene. This CDR3 comprises 16 residues. In DNA, the CDR3 is TGTGCCAGTAGTCCAACGACAGGGGCGAACACCGGGGAGCTGTTTTTT. Amino acids: CASSPTTGANTGELFF.

The chain carries TRBV5-1 and TRBJ1-5; D unresolved. Trimming took off 3 bases at V and 6 bases at J, with 10 bases between the two ends. Looked up from germline, CDR1 is SGHRS and CDR2 is YFSETQ. This CDR3 region has 13 residues. The CDR3 DNA reads TGCGCCAGCAGCTCTGGGGAGCGTCAGCCCCAGCATTTT. Translated: CASSSGERQPQHF.